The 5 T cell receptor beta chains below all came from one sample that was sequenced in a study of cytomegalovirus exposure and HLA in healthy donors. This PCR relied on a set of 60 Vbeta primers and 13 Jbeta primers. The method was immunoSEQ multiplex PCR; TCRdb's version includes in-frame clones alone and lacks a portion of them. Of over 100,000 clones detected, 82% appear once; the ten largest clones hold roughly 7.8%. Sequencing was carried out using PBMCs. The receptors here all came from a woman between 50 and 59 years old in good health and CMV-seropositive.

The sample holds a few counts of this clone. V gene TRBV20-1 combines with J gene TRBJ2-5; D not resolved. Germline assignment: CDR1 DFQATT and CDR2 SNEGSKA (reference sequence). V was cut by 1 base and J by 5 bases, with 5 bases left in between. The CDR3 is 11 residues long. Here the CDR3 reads CSARGGETQYF. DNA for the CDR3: TGCAGTGCTAGAGGCGGCGAGACCCAGTACTTC.

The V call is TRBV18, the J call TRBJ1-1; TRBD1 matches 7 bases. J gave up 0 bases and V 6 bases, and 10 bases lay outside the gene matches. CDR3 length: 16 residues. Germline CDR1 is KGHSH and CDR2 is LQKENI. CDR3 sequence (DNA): TGTGCCAGCTCCCCGCTTGGGGACAGCGTGAACACTGAAGCTTTCTTT. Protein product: CASSPLGDSVNTEAFF.

For the CDR3, the DNA is TGCGCCAGCAGCTTGTCGGGACAGATCAACTACGAGCAGTACTTC. The encoded protein is CASSLSGQINYEQYF. V and J are TRBV5-1 and TRBJ2-7, with 7 bases fitting TRBD1. Germline values: CDR1 SGHRS, CDR2 YFSETQ. V dropped 1 base and J dropped 3; count of bases not matched to a gene: 7. The CDR3 length is 15 residues.

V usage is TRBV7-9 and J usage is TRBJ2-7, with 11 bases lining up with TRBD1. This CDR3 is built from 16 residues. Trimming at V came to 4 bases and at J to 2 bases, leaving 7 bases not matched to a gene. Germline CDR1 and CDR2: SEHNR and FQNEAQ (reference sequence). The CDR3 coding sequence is TGTGCCAGCAGCTCACATCCGGGACAGGGGGCCTACGAGCAGTACTTC. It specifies CASSSHPGQGAYEQYF.

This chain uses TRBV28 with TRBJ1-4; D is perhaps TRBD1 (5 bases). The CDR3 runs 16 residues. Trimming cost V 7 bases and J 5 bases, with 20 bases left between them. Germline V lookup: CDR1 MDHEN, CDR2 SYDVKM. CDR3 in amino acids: CASTYLLGGGNEKLFF. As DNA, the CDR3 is TGTGCCAGCACCTACCTTCTCGGGGGGGGAAATGAAAAACTGTTTTTT.